The 3 T cell receptor beta chains listed next were all sequenced from one sample in a study of shared clonotypes between healthy human individuals. Naive CD8 cells, CD45RO-negative and positively selected for CCR7, excluded terminally differentiated effector memory CD45RA+ cells. Only in-frame clones appear in the TCRdb table, and some are missing; sequencing was by immunoSEQ multiplex PCR. Here the sample spans nearly 2 million clones, over 85% being singletons. Input material: naive CD8+ T cells sorted from blood. The receptors were sampled from a man aged 18-30 years in good health.

The chain recombines TRBV7-3 with TRBJ2-3; 7 bases are shared with TRBD2. This CDR3 spans 16 amino acids. V dropped 4 bases and J dropped 0; count of bases not matched to a gene: 7. Germline V gene sequence: CDR1 SGHTA, CDR2 FQGTGA. The CDR3 region is CASSSLGGTSTDTQYF. For the CDR3, the DNA is TGTGCCAGCAGCTCCCTCGGGGGGACGAGCACAGATACGCAGTATTTT.

The V and J genes are TRBV5-1 and TRBJ2-7; possible D gene TRBD1, 6 bases. Trimming took 7 bases from V and 3 from J, leaving 14 bases between them. Germline V gene lookup returns CDR1 SGHRS and CDR2 YFSETQ. The CDR3 loop spans 13 amino acids. The CDR3: CASRAGENYEQYF. In DNA, the CDR3 is TGCGCCAGCCGTGCAGGGGAAAACTACGAGCAGTACTTC.

The rearrangement uses TRBV27 and TRBJ2-7; 11 bases fit TRBD2. J lost 2 bases, V lost 6 bases, and 9 bases had no gene match. The CDR3 consists of 16 residues. Per the germline V gene, CDR1 is MNHEY and CDR2 is SMNVEV (reference sequence). DNA of the CDR3: TGTGCCAGCAGCTCAACCGGGACTAGCGGTGCCTACGAGCAGTACTTC. Protein: CASSSTGTSGAYEQYF.